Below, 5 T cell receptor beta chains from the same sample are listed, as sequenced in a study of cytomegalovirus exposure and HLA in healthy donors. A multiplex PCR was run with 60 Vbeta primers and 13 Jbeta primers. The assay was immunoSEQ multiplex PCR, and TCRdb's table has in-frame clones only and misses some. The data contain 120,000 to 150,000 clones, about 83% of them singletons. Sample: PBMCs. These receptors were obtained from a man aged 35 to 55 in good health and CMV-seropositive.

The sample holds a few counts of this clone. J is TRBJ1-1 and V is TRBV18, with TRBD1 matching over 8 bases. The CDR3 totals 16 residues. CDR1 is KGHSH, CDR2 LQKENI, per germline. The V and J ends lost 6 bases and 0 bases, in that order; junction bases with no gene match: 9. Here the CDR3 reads CASSLGQGQLNTEAFF. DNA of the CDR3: TGTGCCAGCTCCCTTGGACAGGGACAACTGAACACTGAAGCTTTCTTT.

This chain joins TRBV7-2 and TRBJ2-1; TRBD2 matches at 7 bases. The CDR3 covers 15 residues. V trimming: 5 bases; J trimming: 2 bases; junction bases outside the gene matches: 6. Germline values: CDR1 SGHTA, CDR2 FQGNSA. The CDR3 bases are TGTGCCAGCAGCACTGGTGGGACTACCTACAATGAGCAGTTCTTC. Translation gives CASSTGGTTYNEQFF.

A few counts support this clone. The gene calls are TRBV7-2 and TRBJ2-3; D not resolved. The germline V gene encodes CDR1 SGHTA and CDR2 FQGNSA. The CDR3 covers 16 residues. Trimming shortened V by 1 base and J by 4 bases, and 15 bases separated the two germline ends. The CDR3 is CASSLVGLSVPDTQYF. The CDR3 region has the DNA TGTGCCAGCAGCTTAGTCGGTCTGTCGGTTCCAGATACGCAGTATTTT.

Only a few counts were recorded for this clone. For the CDR3, the DNA is TGTGCCAGCAGCCTAGGACTATCCCCAGATACGCAGTATTTT. Translating it yields CASSLGLSPDTQYF. The rearrangement links TRBV5-4 to TRBJ2-3; possible D gene TRBD2, 6 bases. The CDR3 has 14 residues. Trimming took 4 bases from V and 4 from J, leaving 13 bases between them. The germline V gene encodes CDR1 SGHNT and CDR2 YYREEE (reference sequence).

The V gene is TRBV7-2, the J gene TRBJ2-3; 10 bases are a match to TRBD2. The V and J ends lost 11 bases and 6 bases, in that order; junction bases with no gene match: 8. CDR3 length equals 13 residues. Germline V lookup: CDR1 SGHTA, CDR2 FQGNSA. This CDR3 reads CASRLAGEDTQYF. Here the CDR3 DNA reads TGTGCCTCCCGGCTAGCGGGAGAGGATACGCAGTATTTT.